Shown below are 30 T cell receptor beta chains from a single sample sequenced in a study of human CD8 memory T cell subsets. Making the TCR beta libraries relied on UMI-labeled 5' RACE. With the 5' RACE reads reprocessed, TCRdb shows one record per CDR3 protein and no DNA. There are approximately 9,000 distinct CDR3 sequences in the sample, with around 21% held by the top ten. Sequenced input: CD8+ T cells from PBMCs. These receptors were collected from a human donor in good health.

The rearrangement uses TRBV9 and TRBJ2-1; TCRdb calls TRBD2, which cannot be checked without DNA. This CDR3 is 15 amino acids long. The V gene's germline CDR1 is SGDLS and CDR2 YYNGEE. CDR3 region: CASSVSGAEGNEQFF.

The V and J genes are TRBV19 and TRBJ2-7; no DNA is available, so the TRBD1 call from TCRdb remains unchecked. The germline CDR1 and CDR2 sequences are LNHDA and SQIVND (reference sequence). The CDR3 is 14 residues long. The CDR3 loop is CASSIDLSGYEQYF.

V usage is TRBV5-1 and J usage is TRBJ1-4; TCRdb indicates TRBD1, and absent DNA this call remains unverified. CDR3 size: 15 residues. Germline V gives CDR1 SGHRS, CDR2 YFSETQ. The CDR3 sequence is CASSPWTGDREKLFF.

The chain is built from TRBV15 and TRBJ1-4. The CDR3 is 17 residues long. Germline lookup yields CDR1 LNHNV and CDR2 YYDKDF (reference sequence). CDR3 sequence reads: CATSRGPPQGHDEKLFF. Looking up the rest from reference TRBV15 and TRBJ1-4 gives the full variable domain: DAMVIQNPRYQVTQFGKPVTLSCSQTLNHNVMYWYQQKSSQAPKLLFHYYDKDFNNEADTPDNFQSRRPNTSFCFLDIRSPGLGDTAMYLCATSRGPPQGHDEKLFFGSGTQLSVL.

This clonotype is deemed medium-sized by its frequency. The V gene is TRBV7-2, the J gene TRBJ2-7; TCRdb's D call, TRBD2, is unchecked because there is no DNA. This CDR3 spans 16 amino acids. Germline-derived CDR1 and CDR2 are SGHTA and FQGNSA. This chain's CDR3 is CASSPLSTIYSYEQYF. The full variable domain, completed using reference TRBV7-2 and TRBJ2-7, is GAGVSQSPSNKVTEKGKDVELRCDPISGHTALYWYRQSLGQGLEFLIYFQGNSAPDKSGLPSDRFSAERTGGSVSTLTIQRTQQEDSAVYLCASSPLSTIYSYEQYFGPGTRLTVT.

This chain links TRBV28 with TRBJ2-7. The CDR3 loop spans 13 amino acids. Germline CDR1 MDHEN, CDR2 SYDVKM. CDR3 residues: CASTPDPSYEQYF.

This clonotype shows up as medium-sized by frequency. The chain couples TRBV15 to TRBJ2-1; TCRdb calls TRBD2, which cannot be checked without DNA. CDR3 length equals 14 residues. The germline CDR1 and CDR2 sequences are LNHNV and YYDKDF (reference sequence). This CDR3 is CATSRDGEYNEQFF. The whole variable domain, remainder taken from reference TRBV15 and TRBJ2-1, is DAMVIQNPRYQVTQFGKPVTLSCSQTLNHNVMYWYQQKSSQAPKLLFHYYDKDFNNEADTPDNFQSRRPNTSFCFLDIRSPGLGDTAMYLCATSRDGEYNEQFFGPGTRLTVL.

This chain uses TRBV5-1 with TRBJ2-7; the TCRdb D gene call, TRBD1, has no DNA to confirm it. This CDR3 region has 16 residues. Looked up from germline, CDR1 is SGHRS and CDR2 is YFSETQ. CDR3: CASSGPMPGQGYEQYF.

This clonotype counts as medium-sized by frequency. This chain uses TRBV4-3 with TRBJ1-4; the TRBD1 assignment by TCRdb is unverifiable without DNA. The germline gives CDR1 LGHNA, CDR2 YSLEER. The CDR3 contains 13 residues. This chain's CDR3 is CASSVGQREKLFF.

The rearrangement links TRBV6-4 to TRBJ2-1; TCRdb's D call, TRBD2, is unchecked because there is no DNA. Germline V gene sequence: CDR1 MRHNA, CDR2 SNTAGT. The CDR3 is made up of 14 amino acids. CDR3 protein: CASSEGLAVREQFF.

The V gene is TRBV7-8, the J gene TRBJ2-1; absent DNA, TCRdb's TRBD1 call cannot be checked. The CDR3 is made up of 15 amino acids. CDR1 and CDR2 from the germline V gene are SGHVS and FQNEAQ. The CDR3 region is CASRNRPGDVDEQFF.

This clonotype is deemed medium-sized by its frequency. The gene calls are TRBV10-3 and TRBJ2-1; the TCRdb call, TRBD1, lacks DNA for checking. The CDR3 sequence is 16 residues long. Germline CDR1 and CDR2: ENHRY and SYGVKD. The CDR3 sequence is CAISESVTGGLNEQFF.

The V gene is TRBV7-9, the J gene TRBJ2-3. The CDR3 totals 13 residues. Germline CDR1 is SEHNR and CDR2 is FQNEAQ (reference sequence). The CDR3 protein is CASSLFNTDTQYF.

The CDR3 here is CASSLFDRLAGAPDTQYF. The J gene is TRBJ2-3, the V gene TRBV7-8; TCRdb returns TRBD2, unconfirmable since there is no DNA. Looked up from germline, CDR1 is SGHVS and CDR2 is FQNEAQ. The CDR3 is 18 residues long.

The chain carries TRBV4-2 and TRBJ2-1. The CDR3 length is 11 residues. Germline CDR1 reads LGHNA; CDR2 reads YNFKEQ. The CDR3 protein is CASSQGNEQFF.

Judged by frequency, this clonotype is medium-sized. The gene calls are TRBV29-1 and TRBJ1-1; TCRdb's D call, TRBD1, is unchecked because there is no DNA. Germline V gives CDR1 SQVTM, CDR2 ANQGSEA. The length of the CDR3 is 11 residues. The CDR3 protein is CRARGNTEAFF.

The rearrangement links TRBV7-2 to TRBJ2-7; TCRdb's D call of TRBD2 is untestable without DNA. CDR1 is SGHTA, CDR2 FQGNSA, per germline. This CDR3 comprises 14 residues. CDR3 residues: CASSRTSGSYEQYF.

This clonotype is classed as medium-sized (0.01 to 0.1%) by frequency. V is TRBV29-1 and J is TRBJ2-7; the D call from TCRdb, TRBD2, cannot be confirmed without DNA. Germline CDR1 SQVTM, CDR2 ANQGSEA. The CDR3 is 13 amino acids. CDR3 amino acids: CSAITSGGGEQYF.

The rearrangement joins TRBV6-2 or TRBV6-3 to TRBJ2-5; the D call of TRBD1 rests on TCRdb alone, since no DNA is present to check it. CDR3 length: 15 amino acids. CDR1 and CDR2 from the germline V gene are MNHEY and SVGEGT. CDR3 amino acids: CASSYVEALQETQYF.

J is TRBJ2-1 and V is TRBV6-2 or TRBV6-3; TCRdb outputs TRBD1, but without DNA this stays unchecked. This CDR3 is 18 amino acids long. Per germline, CDR1 MNHEY and CDR2 SVGEGT. CDR3 sequence reads: CASSPLDPLKGSYNEQFF.

This rearrangement joins TRBV7-2 to TRBJ2-7. CDR1 is SGHTA and CDR2 is FQGNSA in the germline V gene. The length of the CDR3 is 13 residues. This CDR3 reads CASSLDPRYEQYF.

By frequency, this clonotype is medium-sized. V usage is TRBV6-6 and J usage is TRBJ1-5; TCRdb indicates TRBD1, and absent DNA this call remains unverified. Germline CDR1 is MNHNY and CDR2 is SVGAGI (reference sequence). The CDR3 spans 16 residues. CDR3 in amino acids: CASSYRTGSINQPQHF.

The rearrangement joins TRBV5-1 to TRBJ2-5; TCRdb reports TRBD2, a call that lacks DNA to check it against. This CDR3 contains 15 residues. The germline V gene encodes CDR1 SGHRS and CDR2 YFSETQ. The CDR3 reads CASSLIAGYQETQYF.

This chain connects TRBV19 to TRBJ1-2; TCRdb outputs TRBD1, but without DNA this stays unchecked. Germline CDR1 reads LNHDA; CDR2 reads SQIVND (reference sequence). This CDR3 has 15 residues. This CDR3 reads CASSAPTQGSYGYTF.

The chain has TRBV29-1 and TRBJ2-7; TCRdb's D gene call, TRBD1, goes unchecked for lack of DNA. From germline, CDR1 is SQVTM and CDR2 ANQGSEA. CDR3 size: 16 residues. The CDR3 here is CSVGKYRDNTPYEQYF.

The chain couples TRBV29-1 to TRBJ2-7. CDR3 length equals 13 residues. Germline V CDR1 and CDR2: SQVTM, ANQGSEA. CDR3: CSVHTAAAYEQYF.

CDR3 sequence reads: CSARTSGGSYEQYF. This chain links TRBV20-1 with TRBJ2-7; TCRdb's D gene call, TRBD2, goes unchecked for lack of DNA. CDR3 length: 14 amino acids. Looked up from germline, CDR1 is DFQATT and CDR2 is SNEGSKA (reference sequence).

V gene TRBV12-3 or TRBV12-4 combines with J gene TRBJ2-2; TCRdb outputs TRBD1, but without DNA this stays unchecked. CDR3 length: 16 amino acids. The CDR3: CASSLGQVSNTGELFF.

This chain uses TRBV2 with TRBJ1-5. Germline lookup yields CDR1 SNHLY and CDR2 FYNNEI. The CDR3 is made up of 13 amino acids. Here the CDR3 reads CASSEGVRQPQHF.

CDR3 amino acids: CASSTGTPSYNEQFF. The chain uses TRBV2 and TRBJ2-1; with no DNA, the TCRdb D assignment of TRBD2 cannot be verified. Germline V lookup: CDR1 SNHLY, CDR2 FYNNEI. The CDR3 runs 15 residues.